This TCR beta chain was sequenced during a study of T cell repertoires in aging, cancer and after chemotherapy (dated 2019 in TCRdb). About the study as a whole: Donors were distributed across six age groups ranging from 30 or younger to 70 or older, with at least three individuals included per group. Control TCR repertoires from healthy donors were recorded across several months to years, and re-sampling revealed clear clonal overlap. The complete dataset included about 9.1 million TCR reads. The study profiled peripheral blood TCR beta repertoires from healthy donors and cancer patients to examine immunoaging and T cell reconstitution after chemotherapy. Alongside fewer than 100 healthy donors serving as a reference group, the cohort included 218 cancer patients, of whom about 93 had hematological cancers and 120 to 130 had solid cancers. Broad study findings and their caveats: In healthy donors, the decline in TCR diversity with age was mainly due to loss of richness, whereas in cancer patients loss of evenness also played a role. In both cancer cohorts, median generation probability rose over the chemotherapy interval, which suggests that the repertoire was reconstituted through rebound thymic output. Compared with age-matched healthy donors, untreated patients with hematological or solid cancers had significantly lower TCR diversity and higher clonality in blood. According to the authors, the repertoire data do not allow conclusions to be drawn about immunological memory after chemotherapy.

This clonotype showed up just a few times. The antigen it binds to is not known. No base quality information exists; no much larger clone differs at one position. Rearranged TRB sequences spanning V, D and J segments were amplified by multiplex touch-down PCR using a mixed TRB-A/B primer pool. Illumina adapters and sample indices were added to the amplicons in two consecutive PCR reactions performed with Phusion HS II polymerase. After gel purification with the NucleoSpin Gel and PCR Clean-up kit, the amplicons were checked using Qubit and an Agilent 2100 Bioanalyzer. The libraries were sequenced on an Illumina MiSeq with 600-cycle, single-indexed, paired-end runs. As for the authors' bioinformatics: TRB sequences were processed with MiXCR versions 2.12 and 3.0.5. Each unique CDR3 nucleotide sequence counted as one clone, and only productive sequences with at least two reads were retained. The repertoire metrics were Shannon diversity, evenness, clonality (calculated as one minus evenness), and diversity profiles parameterized by alpha from 0 to 5. The IGoR algorithm was used to calculate generation probabilities of clones in the paired pre- and post-chemotherapy samples. TCRdb applied fastp at Q25 and MiXCR to the public reads, then kept only in-frame beta chains. Each entry merges the rows of one CDR3 protein and shows their most common DNA and genes. TCRdb's processing, not the authors' own work, is the source of the V and J calls. A total of approximately 11,000 distinct CDR3 sequences appear in this sample, roughly 32% of them only once. Of the sample, 2.5% to 4% is held by the ten largest clones.

The germline V gene specifies ENHRY as CDR1 and SYGVKD as CDR2. V was cut back by 10 bases and J by 2 bases, leaving a gap of 18 bases between them. Spanning cysteine to phenylalanine, the CDR3 consists of 16 amino acids. CDR3 DNA only is kept here, 48 bases in frame from base 1. Instead of sorted cells or RNA, genomic DNA extracted from peripheral blood served as the source for amplifying TCR beta rearrangements. The receptor chain draws on TRBV10-3 and TRBJ2-6; TRBD1 could be the D gene, as 6 bases match. The TCR comes from a human donor in good health. Input material: blood. The CDR3 corresponds to CATKGDLGAGANVLTF. Here is the DNA: TGTGCCACGAAGGGGGATCTCGGGGCTGGGGCCAACGTCCTGACTTTC.